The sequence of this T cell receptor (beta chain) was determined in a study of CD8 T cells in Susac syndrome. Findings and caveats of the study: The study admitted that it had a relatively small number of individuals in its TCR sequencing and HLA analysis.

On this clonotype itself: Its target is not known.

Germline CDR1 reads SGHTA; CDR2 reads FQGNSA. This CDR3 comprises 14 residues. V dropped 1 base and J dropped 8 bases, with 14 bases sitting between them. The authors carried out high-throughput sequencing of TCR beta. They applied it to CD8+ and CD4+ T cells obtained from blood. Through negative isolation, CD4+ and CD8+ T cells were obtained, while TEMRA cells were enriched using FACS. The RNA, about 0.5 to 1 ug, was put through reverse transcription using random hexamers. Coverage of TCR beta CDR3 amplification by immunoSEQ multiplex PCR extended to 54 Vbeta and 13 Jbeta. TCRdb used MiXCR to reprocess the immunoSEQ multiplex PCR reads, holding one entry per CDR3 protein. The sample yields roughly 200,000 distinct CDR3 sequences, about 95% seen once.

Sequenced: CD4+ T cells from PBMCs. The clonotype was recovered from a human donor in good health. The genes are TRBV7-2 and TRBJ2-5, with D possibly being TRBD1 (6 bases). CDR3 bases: TGTGCCAGCAGCTTAGGATTGGGGGCGGCAACCCAGTACTTC. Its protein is CASSLGLGAATQYF.